This TCR beta chain derives from a study of siplizumab effects on memory and regulatory T cells. Study results and caveats: A major contribution to the alloresponse seemed to be made by naive T cells, which seemed more diverse than memory cells. Tregs that proliferated in siplizumab cultures did not have their suppressive function confirmed.

Profiling relied on immunoSEQ multiplex PCR, and the TCRdb table lists in-frame clones only, not all of them. The sample consists of 85,000 to 120,000 clones, about 90% of them appearing once. Worth noting for this clone: The antigen remains unidentified.

Germline V lookup: CDR1 SNHLY, CDR2 FYNNEI. V was cut by 3 bases and J by 7 bases, with 10 bases left in between. CDR3 size: 13 residues. This TCR derives from a human donor in good health. The rearrangement joins TRBV2 to TRBJ2-1; D gene unclear. Source material: CD4+ T cells sorted from blood. CDR3 coding DNA: TGTGCCAGCAGTGATACCCCTGGGAATGAGCAGTTCTTC. Translation gives CASSDTPGNEQFF.